The rows below give T cell receptor beta chains drawn from one sample of a study of T cells expressing NK-cell markers. TCRdb reprocessed the 5' RACE reads and stores each CDR3 protein as one record, lacking DNA. The sample spans approximately 150,000 distinct CDR3 sequences; the ten largest clones claim around 20%. The sample taken for sequencing was blood T cells: a sorted CD56 or NKG2C T cell subset, CD4+ or CD8+ T cells, or bulk PBMC T cells (not recorded which). The receptors were gathered from a woman aged 18-70 years in good health. CDR3s include the opening cysteine and the closing phenylalanine or tryptophan. Rows give clone size only sometimes, using once, few, many, or a class for an expanded clone.

size,J,V,CDR3
-,TRBJ2-3,TRBV12-3/TRBV12-4,CASRPVGTDTQYF
-,TRBJ2-7,TRBV18,CASSPESRVTTTEQYF
-,TRBJ2-5,TRBV20-1,CSAYGLADTQETQYF
-,TRBJ1-5,TRBV9,CASSVAAGRDQPQHF
-,TRBJ2-2,TRBV28,CASSPNPGQGSIGELFF
-,TRBJ1-1,TRBV7-3,CASSPGTGGSYTEAFF
-,TRBJ2-1,TRBV6-1,CASSRLASGISNEQFF
-,TRBJ2-5,TRBV7-8,CASSLGPAGSNQETQYF
-,TRBJ2-3,TRBV24-1,CATSDLGGVADTQYF
-,TRBJ2-2,TRBV27,CASSPRTEPNTGELFF
-,TRBJ1-1,TRBV10-3,CATSARQENTEAFF
-,TRBJ2-1,TRBV5-1,CASSLGLAGGEQFF
-,TRBJ2-3,TRBV12-3/TRBV12-4,CASSLTVATDTQYF
-,TRBJ2-7,TRBV5-6,CASSFGLAGGEQYF
-,TRBJ2-1,TRBV20-1,CSATRTSGTYNEQFF
-,TRBJ2-2,TRBV10-3,CASRASADTGELFF
-,TRBJ1-5,TRBV7-8,CASSYPDDQPQHF
-,TRBJ2-1,TRBV29-1,CSVEGLLYNEQFF
-,TRBJ2-3,TRBV3-1,CAGSTGGRPDTQYF
-,TRBJ2-1,TRBV11-2,CASSPANRNNEQFF
-,TRBJ2-1,TRBV29-1,CSVDLPHNEQFF
-,TRBJ2-1,TRBV20-1,CSAPSGGGGNEQFF
-,TRBJ2-3,TRBV5-1,CASSPRTGGTDTQYF
-,TRBJ1-2,TRBV5-6,CASSPGPGQIIPPYSYTF
-,TRBJ2-1,TRBV7-9,CASRARGYNEQFF
medium-sized,TRBJ1-2,TRBV12-3/TRBV12-4,CASSQDRGKRGYTF
-,TRBJ2-3,TRBV25-1,CASSELGRAEDTQYF
-,TRBJ2-3,TRBV5-1,CASSVGTVGADTQYF
-,TRBJ2-3,TRBV5-1,CASNSGTVGDTQYF
-,TRBJ1-1,TRBV12-3/TRBV12-4,CASSLSTTGNTEAFF
-,TRBJ1-1,TRBV6-5,CASSYNRDGPEAFF
-,TRBJ1-2,TRBV28,CASSLVAANYGYTF
-,TRBJ2-2,TRBV24-1,CATSAEGLFTGELFF
-,TRBJ2-1,TRBV7-9,CASSPAAGNEQFF
-,TRBJ1-2,TRBV5-1,CASSLGQGGGYTF
-,TRBJ1-1,TRBV5-5,CASSLAGVGTEAFF
-,TRBJ1-4,TRBV6-5,CASSYSLFPDRAEKLFF
-,TRBJ1-1,TRBV7-2,CASSLELGLTEAFF
-,TRBJ1-2,TRBV5-6,CASTRTGRESFGYGYTF
-,TRBJ1-2,TRBV12-3/TRBV12-4,CASSLNRLGYTF
-,TRBJ1-6,TRBV15,CATSSSKRTLLHF
-,TRBJ2-1,TRBV6-1,CASSRGTSNNEQFF
-,TRBJ2-3,TRBV7-7,CASSLGLAGEYTQYF
-,TRBJ1-2,TRBV28,CASSRRLGYTF
-,TRBJ2-1,TRBV7-3,CASSPARLAGGPVDEQFF
-,TRBJ2-2,TRBV12-3/TRBV12-4,CASTPWVNTGELFF